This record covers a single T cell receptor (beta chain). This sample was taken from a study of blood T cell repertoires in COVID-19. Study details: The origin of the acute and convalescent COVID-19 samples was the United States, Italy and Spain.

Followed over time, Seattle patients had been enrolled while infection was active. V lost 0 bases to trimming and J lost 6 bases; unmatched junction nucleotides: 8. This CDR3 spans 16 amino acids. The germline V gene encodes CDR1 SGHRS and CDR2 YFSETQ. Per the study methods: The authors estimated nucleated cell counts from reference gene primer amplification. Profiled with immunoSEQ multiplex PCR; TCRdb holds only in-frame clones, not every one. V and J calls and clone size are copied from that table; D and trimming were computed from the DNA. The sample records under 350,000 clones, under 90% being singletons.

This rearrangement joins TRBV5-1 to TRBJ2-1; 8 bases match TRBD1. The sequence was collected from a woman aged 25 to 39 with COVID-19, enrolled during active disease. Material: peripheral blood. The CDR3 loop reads CASSLGQGLVFNEQFF. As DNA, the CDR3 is TGCGCCAGCAGCTTGGGACAGGGGCTAGTGTTCAATGAGCAGTTCTTC.